This T cell receptor beta chain was sequenced during a study of CD8 T cells in ankylosing spondylitis. Study conclusions and caveats: A motif in TCR beta, a set of roughly eight highly homologous variants, appeared characteristic of ankylosing spondylitis blood.

Germline assignment: CDR1 LNHDA and CDR2 SQIVND (reference sequence). CDR3 length equals 15 residues. With 4 bases removed from V and 8 bases from J, the gap between germline ends came to 17 bases. TCRdb fed the 5' RACE reads into MiXCR, producing one record per CDR3 protein. The sample contains 330,000 or so distinct CDR3 sequences, less than 9.5% of which appear only once. This clonotype has just a few counts. What it binds is unknown. The sequencing sample was made of blood, either unsorted or a sorted T cell fraction (not recorded which). The receptor was isolated from a male donor with ankylosing spondylitis. The chain links TRBV19 to TRBJ1-4; D call uncertain. The CDR3 DNA sequence: TGTGCCAGTAGTACGACAAACTTCGTGAGGGAAAAACTGTTTTTT. This sequence encodes CASSTTNFVREKLFF.